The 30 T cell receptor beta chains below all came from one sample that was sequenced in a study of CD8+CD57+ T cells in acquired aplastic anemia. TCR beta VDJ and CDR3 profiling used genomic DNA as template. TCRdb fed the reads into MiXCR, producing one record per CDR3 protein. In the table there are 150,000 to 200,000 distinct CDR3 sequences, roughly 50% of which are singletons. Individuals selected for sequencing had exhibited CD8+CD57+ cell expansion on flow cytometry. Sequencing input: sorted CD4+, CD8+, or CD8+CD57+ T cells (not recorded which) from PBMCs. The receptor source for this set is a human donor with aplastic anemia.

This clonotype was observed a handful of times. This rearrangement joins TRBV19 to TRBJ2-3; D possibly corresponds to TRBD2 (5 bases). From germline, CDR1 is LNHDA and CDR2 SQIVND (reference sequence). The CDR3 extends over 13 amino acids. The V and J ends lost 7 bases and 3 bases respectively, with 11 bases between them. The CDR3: CASNMGATDTQYF. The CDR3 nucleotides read TGTGCCAGTAACATGGGAGCGACAGATACGCAGTATTTT.

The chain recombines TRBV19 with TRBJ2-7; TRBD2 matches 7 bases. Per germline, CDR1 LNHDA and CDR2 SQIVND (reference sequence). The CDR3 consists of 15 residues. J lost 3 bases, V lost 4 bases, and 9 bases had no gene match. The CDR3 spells CASSSGAGDDYEQYF. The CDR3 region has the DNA TGTGCCAGTAGTAGTGGGGCGGGGGATGACTACGAGCAGTACTTC.

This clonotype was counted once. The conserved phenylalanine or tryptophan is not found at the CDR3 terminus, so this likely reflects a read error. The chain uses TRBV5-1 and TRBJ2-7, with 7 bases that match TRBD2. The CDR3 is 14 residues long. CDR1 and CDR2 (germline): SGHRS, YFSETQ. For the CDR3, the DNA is TGTGCCAGCAGCTTGGGGGGGTCGTCCTACGAGCAGTACTCC. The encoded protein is CASSLGGSSYEQYS.

CDR3 sequence reads: CATSRALPDEQYF. The CDR3 nucleotides are TGTGCCACCAGCAGAGCCCTACCGGACGAGCAGTACTTC. The chain joins TRBV15 to TRBJ2-7, with D unclear. Trimming pared 1 base from V and 5 bases from J, leaving 9 bases between. CDR3 length equals 13 residues. Germline V gene sequence: CDR1 LNHNV, CDR2 YYDKDF (reference sequence).

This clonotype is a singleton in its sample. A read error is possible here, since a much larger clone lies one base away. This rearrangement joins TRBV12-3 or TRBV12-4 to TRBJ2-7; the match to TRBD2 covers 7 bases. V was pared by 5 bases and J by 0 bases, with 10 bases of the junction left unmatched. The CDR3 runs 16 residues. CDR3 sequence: CASSGGLTRFSYEQYF. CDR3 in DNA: TGTGCCAGCAGTGGGGGACTAACGAGATTCTCCTACGAGCAGTACTTC.

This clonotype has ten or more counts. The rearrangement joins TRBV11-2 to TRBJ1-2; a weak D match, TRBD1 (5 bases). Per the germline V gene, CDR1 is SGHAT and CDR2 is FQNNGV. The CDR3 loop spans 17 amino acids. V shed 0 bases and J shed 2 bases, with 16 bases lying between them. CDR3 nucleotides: TGTGCCAGCAGCTTAGATCTTTCAGGGATATTCAACTATGGCTACACCTTC. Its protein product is CASSLDLSGIFNYGYTF. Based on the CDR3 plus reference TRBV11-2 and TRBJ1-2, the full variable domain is EAGVAQSPRYKIIEKRQSVAFWCNPISGHATLYWYQQILGQGPKLLIQFQNNGVVDDSQLPKDRFSAERLKGVDSTLKIQPAKLEDSAVYLCASSLDLSGIFNYGYTFGSGTRLTVV.

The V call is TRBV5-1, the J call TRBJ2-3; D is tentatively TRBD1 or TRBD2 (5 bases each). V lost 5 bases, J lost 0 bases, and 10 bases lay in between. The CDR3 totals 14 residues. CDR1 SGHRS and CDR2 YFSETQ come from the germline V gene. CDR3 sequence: CASRRDLSTDTQYF. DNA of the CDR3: TGCGCCAGCAGACGGGACCTAAGCACAGATACGCAGTATTTT.

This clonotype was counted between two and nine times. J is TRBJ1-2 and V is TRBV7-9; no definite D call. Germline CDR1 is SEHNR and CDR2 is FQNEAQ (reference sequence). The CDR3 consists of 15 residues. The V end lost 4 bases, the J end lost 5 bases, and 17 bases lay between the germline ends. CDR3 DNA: TGTGCCAGCAGCTCCCTGGCGGGCAGGACTTATGGCTACACCTTC. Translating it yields CASSSLAGRTYGYTF.

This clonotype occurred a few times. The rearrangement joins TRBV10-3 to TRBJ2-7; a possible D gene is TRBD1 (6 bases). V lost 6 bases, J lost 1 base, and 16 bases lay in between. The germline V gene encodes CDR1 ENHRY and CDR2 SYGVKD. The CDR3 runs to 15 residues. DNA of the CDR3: TGTGCCATCAGCCCTATAGGACAGCCATCCTACGAGCAGTACTTC. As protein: CAISPIGQPSYEQYF.

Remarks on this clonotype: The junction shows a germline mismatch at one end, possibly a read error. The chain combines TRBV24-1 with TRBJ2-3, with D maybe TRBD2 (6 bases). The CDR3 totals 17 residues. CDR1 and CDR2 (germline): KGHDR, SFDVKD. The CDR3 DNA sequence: TGTGCCAGCAGTTTATCGATTTTCGGGGGAAACACAGATACGCAGTATTTT. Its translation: CASSLSIFGGNTDTQYF.

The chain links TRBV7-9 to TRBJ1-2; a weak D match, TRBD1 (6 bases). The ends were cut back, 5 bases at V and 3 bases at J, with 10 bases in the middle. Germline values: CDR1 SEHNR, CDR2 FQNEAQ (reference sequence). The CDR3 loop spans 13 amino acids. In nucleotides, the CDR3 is TGTGCCAGCAGCGTGGGACACGACTATGGCTACACCTTC. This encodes CASSVGHDYGYTF.

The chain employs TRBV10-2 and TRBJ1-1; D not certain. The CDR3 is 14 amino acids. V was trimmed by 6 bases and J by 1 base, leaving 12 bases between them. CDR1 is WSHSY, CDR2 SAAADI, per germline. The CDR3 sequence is CASSVEQANTEAFF. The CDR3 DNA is TGCGCCAGCAGCGTTGAGCAAGCGAACACTGAAGCTTTCTTT.

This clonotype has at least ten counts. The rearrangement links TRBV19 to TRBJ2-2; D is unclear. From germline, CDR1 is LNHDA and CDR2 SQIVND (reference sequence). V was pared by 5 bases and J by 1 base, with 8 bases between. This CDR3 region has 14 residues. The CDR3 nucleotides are TGTGCCAGTAGTGTTAGCCAGAACACCGGGGAGCTGTTTTTT. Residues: CASSVSQNTGELFF. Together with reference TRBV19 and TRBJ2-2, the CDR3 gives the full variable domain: DGGITQSPKYLFRKEGQNVTLSCEQNLNHDAMYWYRQDPGQGLRLIYYSQIVNDFQKGDIAEGYSVSREKKESFPLTVTSAQKNPTAFYLCASSVSQNTGELFFGEGSRLTVL.

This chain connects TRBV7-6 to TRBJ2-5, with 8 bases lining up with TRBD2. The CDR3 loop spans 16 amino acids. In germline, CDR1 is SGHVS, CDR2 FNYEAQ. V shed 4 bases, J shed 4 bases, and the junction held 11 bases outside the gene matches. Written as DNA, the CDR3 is TGTGCCAGCAGCTCGGACCCGGGACTAGGGGGAGAGACCCAGTACTTC. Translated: CASSSDPGLGGETQYF.

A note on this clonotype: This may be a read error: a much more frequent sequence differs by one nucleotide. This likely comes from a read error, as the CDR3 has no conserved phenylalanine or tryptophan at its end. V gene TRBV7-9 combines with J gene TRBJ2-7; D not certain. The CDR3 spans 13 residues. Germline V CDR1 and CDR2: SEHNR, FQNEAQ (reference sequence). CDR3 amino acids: CASTLADSYEQYL. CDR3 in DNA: TGCGCCAGCACTCTCGCAGACTCCTACGAGCAGTACTTA.

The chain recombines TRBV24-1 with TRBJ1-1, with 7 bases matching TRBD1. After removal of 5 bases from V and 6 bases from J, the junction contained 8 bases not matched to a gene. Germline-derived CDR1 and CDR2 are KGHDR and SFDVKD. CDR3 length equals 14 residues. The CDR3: CATSAPTGESEAFF. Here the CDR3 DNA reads TGTGCCACCAGTGCCCCAACAGGGGAGTCTGAAGCTTTCTTT.

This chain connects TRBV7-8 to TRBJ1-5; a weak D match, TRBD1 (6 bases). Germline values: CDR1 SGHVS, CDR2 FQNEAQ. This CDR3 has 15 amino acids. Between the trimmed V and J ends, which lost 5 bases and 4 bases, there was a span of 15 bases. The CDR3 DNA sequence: TGTGCCAGCAGCCGTCAACAGGGCCCTAATCAGCCCCAGCATTTT. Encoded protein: CASSRQQGPNQPQHF. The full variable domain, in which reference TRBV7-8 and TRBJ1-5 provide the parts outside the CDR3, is GAGVSQSPRYKVAKRGQDVALRCDPISGHVSLFWYQQALGQGPEFLTYFQNEAQLDKSGLPSDRFFAERPEGSVSTLKIQRTQQEDSAVYLCASSRQQGPNQPQHFGDGTRLSIL.

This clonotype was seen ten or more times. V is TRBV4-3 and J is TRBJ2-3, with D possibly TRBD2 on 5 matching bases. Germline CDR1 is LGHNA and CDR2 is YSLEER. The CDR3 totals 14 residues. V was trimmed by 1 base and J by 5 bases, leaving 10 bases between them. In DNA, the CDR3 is TGCGCCAGCAGCCAAGCGACGAGCGGAGATACGCAGTATTTT. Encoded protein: CASSQATSGDTQYF.

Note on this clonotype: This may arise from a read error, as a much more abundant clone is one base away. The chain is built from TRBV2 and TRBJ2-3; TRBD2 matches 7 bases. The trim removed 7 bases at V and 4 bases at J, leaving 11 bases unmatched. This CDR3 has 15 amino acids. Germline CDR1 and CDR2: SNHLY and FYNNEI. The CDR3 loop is CASILVERGADTQYF. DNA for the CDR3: TGTGCCAGCATTTTAGTAGAGCGGGGCGCAGATACGCAGTATTTT.

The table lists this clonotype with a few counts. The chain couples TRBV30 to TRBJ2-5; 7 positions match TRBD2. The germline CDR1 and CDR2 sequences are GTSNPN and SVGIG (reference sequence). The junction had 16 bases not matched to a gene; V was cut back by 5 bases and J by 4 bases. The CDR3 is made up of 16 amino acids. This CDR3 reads CAWGRSGREMGETQYF. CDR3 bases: TGTGCCTGGGGTCGGAGCGGGCGGGAGATGGGAGAGACCCAGTACTTC.

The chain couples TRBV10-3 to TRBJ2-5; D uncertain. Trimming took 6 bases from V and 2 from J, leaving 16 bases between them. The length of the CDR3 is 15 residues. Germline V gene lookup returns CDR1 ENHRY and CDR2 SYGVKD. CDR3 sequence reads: CAISPNRLSQETQYF. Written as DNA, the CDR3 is TGTGCCATCAGCCCCAACAGACTGAGTCAAGAGACCCAGTACTTC.

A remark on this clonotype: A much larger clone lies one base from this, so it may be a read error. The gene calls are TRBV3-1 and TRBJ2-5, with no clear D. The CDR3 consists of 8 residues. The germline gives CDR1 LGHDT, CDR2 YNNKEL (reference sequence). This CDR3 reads CVKETQYF. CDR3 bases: TGTGTCAAGGAGACCCAGTACTTC.

Here the CDR3 DNA reads TGTGCCAGCAGCGTAGCTGGGGAACGAACCGGGGAGCTGTTTTTT. Translating it yields CASSVAGERTGELFF. The chain recombines TRBV9 with TRBJ2-2; D remains ambiguous. With 0 bases removed from V and 5 bases from J, the gap between germline ends came to 11 bases. From germline, CDR1 is SGDLS and CDR2 YYNGEE. There are 15 residues in the CDR3.

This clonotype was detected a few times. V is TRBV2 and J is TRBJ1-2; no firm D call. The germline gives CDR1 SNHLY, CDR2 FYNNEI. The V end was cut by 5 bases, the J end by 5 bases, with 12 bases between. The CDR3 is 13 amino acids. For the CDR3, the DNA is TGTGCCAGCAGTTTAATGATGGGATATGGCTACACCTTC. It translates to CASSLMMGYGYTF.

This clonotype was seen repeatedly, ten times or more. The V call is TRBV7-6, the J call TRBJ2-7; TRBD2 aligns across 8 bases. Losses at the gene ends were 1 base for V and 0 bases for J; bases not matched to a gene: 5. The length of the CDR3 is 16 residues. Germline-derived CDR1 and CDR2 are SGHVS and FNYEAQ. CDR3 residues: CASSLELAGSSYEQYF. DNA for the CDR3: TGTGCCAGCAGCTTAGAGCTAGCGGGTAGCTCCTACGAGCAGTACTTC.

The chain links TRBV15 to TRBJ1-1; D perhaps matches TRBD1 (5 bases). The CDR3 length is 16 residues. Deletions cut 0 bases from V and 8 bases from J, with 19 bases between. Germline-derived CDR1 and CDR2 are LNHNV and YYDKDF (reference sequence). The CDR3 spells CATSRDLGLEGIEAFF. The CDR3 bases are TGTGCCACCAGCAGAGATTTAGGTCTGGAGGGGATAGAAGCTTTCTTT.

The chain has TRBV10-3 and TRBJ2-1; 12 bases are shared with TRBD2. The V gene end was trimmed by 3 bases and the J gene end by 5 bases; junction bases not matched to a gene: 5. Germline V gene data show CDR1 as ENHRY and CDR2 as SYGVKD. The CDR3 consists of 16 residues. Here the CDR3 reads CAISDGLAGLDNEQFF. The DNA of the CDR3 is TGTGCCATCAGTGACGGACTAGCGGGACTAGACAATGAGCAGTTCTTC.

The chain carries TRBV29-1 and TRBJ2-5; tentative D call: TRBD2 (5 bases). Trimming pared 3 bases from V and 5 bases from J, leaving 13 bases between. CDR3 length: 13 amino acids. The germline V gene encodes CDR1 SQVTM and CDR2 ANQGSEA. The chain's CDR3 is CSVERRYGETQYF. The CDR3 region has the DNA TGCAGCGTTGAGAGGAGGTACGGGGAGACCCAGTACTTC. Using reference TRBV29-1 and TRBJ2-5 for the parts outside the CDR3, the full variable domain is SAVISQKPSRDICQRGTSLTIQCQVDSQVTMMFWYRQQPGQSLTLIATANQGSEATYESGFVIDKFPISRPNLTFSTLTVSNMSPEDSSIYLCSVERRYGETQYFGPGTRLLVL.

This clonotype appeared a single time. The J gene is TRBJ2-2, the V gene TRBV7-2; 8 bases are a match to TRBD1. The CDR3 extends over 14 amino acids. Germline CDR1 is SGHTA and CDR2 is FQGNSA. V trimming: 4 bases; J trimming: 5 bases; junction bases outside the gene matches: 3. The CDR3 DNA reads TGTGCCAGCAGCTCACGACAGGGGACCGGGGAGCTGTTTTTT. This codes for CASSSRQGTGELFF. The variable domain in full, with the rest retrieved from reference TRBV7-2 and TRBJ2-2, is GAGVSQSPSNKVTEKGKDVELRCDPISGHTALYWYRQSLGQGLEFLIYFQGNSAPDKSGLPSDRFSAERTGGSVSTLTIQRTQQEDSAVYLCASSSRQGTGELFFGEGSRLTVL.

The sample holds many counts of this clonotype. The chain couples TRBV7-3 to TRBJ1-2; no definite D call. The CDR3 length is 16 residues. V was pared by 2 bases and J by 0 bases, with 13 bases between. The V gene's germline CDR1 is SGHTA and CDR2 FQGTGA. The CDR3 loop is CASSLDGNTTNYGYTF. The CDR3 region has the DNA TGTGCCAGCAGCTTAGACGGGAACACCACTAACTATGGCTACACCTTC.